The text below deals with one T cell receptor (beta chain). The repertoire was sequenced with immunoSEQ multiplex PCR; TCRdb's copy has only in-frame clones and lacks some. The sample yields millions of clones, about 92% seen once. This specimen belongs to a study of shared clonotypes between healthy human individuals. Trimming cost V 3 bases and J 3 bases; bases outside gene matches: 5. CDR1 is SGDLS and CDR2 is YYNGEE in the germline V gene. The CDR3 has 15 residues. The receptor's source is a man aged 18 to 35 in good health. Some clones in this sample may be carry-over from other donors' samples. This sequence joins TRBV9 and TRBJ2-1, with TRBD2 matching 8 bases. The specimen was naive CD4+ T cells from PBMCs. The subset is: CD45RA+ positively selected. As DNA, the CDR3 is TGTGCCAGCAGCGCCGCCGGGACTAGCTACAATGAGCAGTTCTTC. It codes for CASSAAGTSYNEQFF.